Listed below are T cell receptor beta chains from one sample, sequenced in a study of T-cell reconstitution after alpha-beta-depleted transplantation in children. TCRdb re-called the PCR reads with MiXCR, one entry per CDR3 protein. The sample lists fewer than 350,000 distinct CDR3 sequences; about a tenth were seen once. Sequenced here: PBMCs, sampled before TCRalphabeta/CD19-depleted stem cell transplant. The receptors shown here come from a boy under two years old with acute myeloid leukemia, due to receive a stem cell transplant. Both conserved end residues are part of each CDR3. The D gene is left open where the match is weak. Clone size, where shown, is once, few, many, or a class for clones that have expanded.

D gene	clone size	V gene	J gene	CDR3 DNA	CDR3 protein
.	many	TRBV20-1	TRBJ1-1	TGCAGTGCTAGAGAAAGGCAGGGTTACACTGAAGCTTTCTTT	CSARERQGYTEAFF
TRBD2	many	TRBV10-3	TRBJ2-1	TGTGCCATCGCTAAAGGACTAGCGTTGACAGATGAGCAGTTCTTC	CAIAKGLALTDEQFF
TRBD2	many	TRBV7-7	TRBJ2-5	TGTGCTAGCAGCTTATCCGGCGGGGGCCAAGAGACCCAGTACTTC	CASSLSGGGQETQYF
.	many	TRBV13	TRBJ1-2	TGTGCCAGCGTCCCCCCCTACGGGAGGCGAGACTATGGCTACACCTTC	CASVPPYGRRDYGYTF
.	many	TRBV14	TRBJ2-1	TGTGCCAGCAGCCAAGCCCCCGGACGTCATGAGCAGTTCTTC	CASSQAPGRHEQFF
.	many	TRBV6-5	TRBJ1-5	TGTGCCAGCAGTTACCGACAGGGCAATCAGCCCCAGCATTTT	CASSYRQGNQPQHF
.	many	TRBV9	TRBJ1-3	TGTGCCAGCAGCGGAACTCAGGGAAACACCATATATTTT	CASSGTQGNTIYF
.	many	TRBV20-1	TRBJ1-4	TGCAGTGCTAGAGGCGGGTCCAATGAAAAACTGTTTTTT	CSARGGSNEKLFF
.	many	TRBV12-3/TRBV12-4	TRBJ1-2	TGTGCCAGCAGTCAAGACATCTATGGCTACACCTTC	CASSQDIYGYTF
TRBD1	many	TRBV6-1	TRBJ2-7	TGTGCCAGCAGTCCTGGGACAGTCCTTCGATACTACGAGCAGTACTTC	CASSPGTVLRYYEQYF
TRBD2	many	TRBV20-1	TRBJ2-3	TGCAGTGCTGCCGAGCGGGAGATCACAGATACGCAGTATTTT	CSAAEREITDTQYF
TRBD2	many	TRBV12-3/TRBV12-4	TRBJ2-3	TGTGCCAGCAGTTTGGGGTGGACAGGGGACATACTAGCGGGAGGCCCTACCGCCACAGATACGCAGTATTTT	CASSLGWTGDILAGGPTATDTQYF
.	many	TRBV7-2	TRBJ1-1	TGTGCCAGCCGCAGGGCGGAGTACACTGAAGCTTTCTTT	CASRRAEYTEAFF
TRBD1	many	TRBV7-2	TRBJ2-1	TGTGCCAGCAGCTTTGACAGGGGAAAGCAGTTCTTC	CASSFDRGKQFF
TRBD2	many	TRBV7-8	TRBJ2-7	TGTGCCAGCAGCTTAGGGCTAGCGGGCTCAACTCTAACCTACGAGCAGTACTTC	CASSLGLAGSTLTYEQYF
.	few	TRBV12-3/TRBV12-4	TRBJ1-2	TGTGCCAGCAGTTTGGCCCGCCAAGGCTACACCTTC	CASSLARQGYTF
.	many	TRBV5-5	TRBJ1-2	TGTGCCAGCAGCTCCGGACGCTATGGCTACACCTTC	CASSSGRYGYTF
TRBD1	few	TRBV6-1	TRBJ1-5	TGTGCCAGCACCTTTAGGGACAGGGGTCCCCTACCGGGACAGCCCCAGCATTTT	CASTFRDRGPLPGQPQHF
.	.	TRBV11-2	TRBJ1-1	TGTGCCAGCAGCCGCAATGTTGGCCGAACTGAAGCTTTCTTT	CASSRNVGRTEAFF
.	many	TRBV5-1	TRBJ2-7	TGCGCCAGCAGCCCTGGGTATGGAGCCTACGAGCAGTACTTC	CASSPGYGAYEQYF
TRBD1	.	TRBV24-1	TRBJ2-1	TGTGCCACCAGTGGGTCAGGGACAGAGCCGTGGGATGAGCAGTTCTTC	CATSGSGTEPWDEQFF
.	many	TRBV7-2	TRBJ2-5	TGTGCCAGCACCCTATCCGGACGCGCAAACTTC	CASTLSGRANF
TRBD2	many	TRBV2	TRBJ2-3	TGTGCCAGCAGTCGGACTAGCCTCAGCACAGATACGCAGTATTTT	CASSRTSLSTDTQYF
.	many	TRBV5-4	TRBJ1-1	TGTGCCAGCAGCTTGAAAGGGGTAGGCACTGAAGCTTTCTTT	CASSLKGVGTEAFF
.	few	TRBV7-6	TRBJ2-7	TGTGCCAGCAGCCTAGCGCAGGGTGCCCGCTACGAGCAGTACTTC	CASSLAQGARYEQYF
.	many	TRBV5-1	TRBJ2-1	TGCGCCAGCAGCAAAGGGGGCTCCTACAATGAGCAGTTCTTC	CASSKGGSYNEQFF
.	many	TRBV20-1	TRBJ1-4	TGCAGGGAACAGGGAACTAATGAAAAACTGTTTTTT	CREQGTNEKLFF
TRBD2	few	TRBV13	TRBJ2-1	TGTGCCAGCAGCCCCCTGAGCGGGGGGGCCAACAATGAGCAGTTCTTC	CASSPLSGGANNEQFF
.	many	TRBV25-1	TRBJ2-7	TGTGCCAGCAGTGCCCCGAGGACGCCCTACGAGCAGTACTTC	CASSAPRTPYEQYF
.	few	TRBV28	TRBJ2-1	TGTGCCAGCAGCCCGACAGAGCACTCCTACAATGAGCAGTTCTTC	CASSPTEHSYNEQFF
TRBD2	.	TRBV6-1	TRBJ2-3	TGTGCCAGCAGTGAGCGGGGGGACATGGGTACGCAGTATTTT	CASSERGDMGTQYF
.	.	TRBV6-7	TRBJ1-1	TGTGCCAGCAGCAGCCCGCTGAACACTGAAGCTTTCTTT	CASSSPLNTEAFF
.	many	TRBV28	TRBJ1-2	TGTGCCAGCAGGGGATTCGGTTATGGCTACACCTTC	CASRGFGYGYTF
TRBD1	.	TRBV12-3/TRBV12-4	TRBJ1-1	TGTGCCAGCAGTTCTCCAGGGGGCTCACCCGAAGCTTTCTTT	CASSSPGGSPEAFF
.	many	TRBV4-2	TRBJ2-1	TGTGCCAGCAGCCAAGAGCCGATCCTCGGGGCCCCCTACAATGAGCAGTTCTTC	CASSQEPILGAPYNEQFF
.	many	TRBV28	TRBJ1-4	TGTGCCAGCAGTCCCCGGGACGGGTCCTTAAATGAAAAACTGTTTTTT	CASSPRDGSLNEKLFF
TRBD2	.	TRBV18	TRBJ2-5	TGTGCCAGCTCACCACCGTTAGCGGGGGGCCAAGGGACCCAGTACTTC	CASSPPLAGGQGTQYF
.	many	TRBV10-3	TRBJ1-1	TGTGCCATCAGTGAGGCCGGCACGTTGAACACTGAAGCTTTCTTT	CAISEAGTLNTEAFF
.	few	TRBV29-1	TRBJ2-7	TGCAGCGTTGAAGATCGATACGAGCAGTACTTC	CSVEDRYEQYF
.	many	TRBV6-5	TRBJ1-1	TGTGCCAGCAGTTACTCGACAGGCGAGAACACTGAAGCTTTCTTT	CASSYSTGENTEAFF
.	few	TRBV6-5	TRBJ1-1	TGTGCCAGCAGTACAAGAGGAGTTGAAGCTTTCTTT	CASSTRGVEAFF